The text below deals with one TCR beta chain. What it recognizes is unknown. Using immunoSEQ multiplex PCR, the repertoire was profiled, and TCRdb retains in-frame clones only, with some absent. The sample has millions of clones; roughly 95% are singletons. The data originate from a study of shared clonotypes between healthy human individuals. Study results and caveats: Around 5% of naive CD4 clonotypes were shared across a handful of donors.

V was pared by 5 bases and J by 2 bases, with 15 bases between. The CDR3 is 15 amino acids. Germline CDR1 is SNHLY and CDR2 is FYNNEI. The V and J genes are TRBV2 and TRBJ1-2, with D perhaps matching TRBD1 (6 bases). The TCR was taken from a man aged 18 to 29 in good health. Material: naive CD4+ T cells sorted from blood. Subset defined: CD45RA+ positively selected. The CDR3 reads CASSRSGAPNYGYTF. In DNA form, the CDR3 reads TGTGCCAGCAGTCGATCAGGGGCCCCGAACTATGGCTACACCTTC.